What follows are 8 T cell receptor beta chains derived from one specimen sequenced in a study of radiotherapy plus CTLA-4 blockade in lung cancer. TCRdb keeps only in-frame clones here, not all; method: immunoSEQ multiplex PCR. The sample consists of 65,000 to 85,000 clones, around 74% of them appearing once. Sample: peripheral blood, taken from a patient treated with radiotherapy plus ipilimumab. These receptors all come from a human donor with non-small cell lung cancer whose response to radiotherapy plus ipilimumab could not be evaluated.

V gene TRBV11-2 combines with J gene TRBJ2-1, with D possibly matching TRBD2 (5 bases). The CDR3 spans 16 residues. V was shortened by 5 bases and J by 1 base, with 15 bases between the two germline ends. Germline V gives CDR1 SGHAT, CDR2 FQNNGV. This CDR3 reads CASSPREGTSYNEQFF. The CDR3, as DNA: TGTGCCAGCAGCCCACGGGAAGGTACATCCTACAATGAGCAGTTCTTC. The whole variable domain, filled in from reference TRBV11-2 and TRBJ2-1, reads EAGVAQSPRYKIIEKRQSVAFWCNPISGHATLYWYQQILGQGPKLLIQFQNNGVVDDSQLPKDRFSAERLKGVDSTLKIQPAKLEDSAVYLCASSPREGTSYNEQFFGPGTRLTVL.

This chain's CDR3 is CASSQDYRQTKYSNQPQHF. As DNA, the CDR3 is TGCGCCAGCAGCCAAGATTATAGACAGACAAAATATAGCAATCAGCCCCAGCATTTT. The chain uses TRBV4-3 and TRBJ1-5, with a weak D call TRBD1 (5 bases). Trimming shortened V by 0 bases and J by 0 bases, and 18 bases separated the two germline ends. The CDR3 covers 19 residues. CDR1 LGHNA and CDR2 YSLEER come from the germline V gene.

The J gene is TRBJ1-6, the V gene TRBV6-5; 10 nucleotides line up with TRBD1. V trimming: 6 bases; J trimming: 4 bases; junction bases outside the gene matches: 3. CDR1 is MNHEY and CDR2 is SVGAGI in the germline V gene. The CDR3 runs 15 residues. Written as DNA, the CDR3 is TGTGCCAGCAGAACGGACAGGGGGTATAATTCACCCCTCCACTTT. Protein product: CASRTDRGYNSPLHF.

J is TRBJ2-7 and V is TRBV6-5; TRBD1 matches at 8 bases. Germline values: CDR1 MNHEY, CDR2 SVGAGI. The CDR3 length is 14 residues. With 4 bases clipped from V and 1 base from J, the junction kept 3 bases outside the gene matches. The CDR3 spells CASSSRDRSYEQYF. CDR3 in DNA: TGTGCCAGCAGTTCAAGGGACAGGTCCTACGAGCAGTACTTC.

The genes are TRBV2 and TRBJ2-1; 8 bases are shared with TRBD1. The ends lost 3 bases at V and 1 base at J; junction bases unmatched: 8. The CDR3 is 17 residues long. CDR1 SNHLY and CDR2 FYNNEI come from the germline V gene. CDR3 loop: CASSDPDDRGSYNEQFF. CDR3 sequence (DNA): TGTGCCAGCAGTGACCCAGACGACAGGGGTTCCTACAATGAGCAGTTCTTC.

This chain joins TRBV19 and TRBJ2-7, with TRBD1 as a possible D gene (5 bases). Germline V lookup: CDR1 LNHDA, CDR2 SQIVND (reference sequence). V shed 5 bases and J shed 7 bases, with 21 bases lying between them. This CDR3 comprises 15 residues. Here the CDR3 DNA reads TGTGCCAGTAGTGTGGGGCCAGGCCCCCTGGGGGAGCAGTACTTC. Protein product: CASSVGPGPLGEQYF.

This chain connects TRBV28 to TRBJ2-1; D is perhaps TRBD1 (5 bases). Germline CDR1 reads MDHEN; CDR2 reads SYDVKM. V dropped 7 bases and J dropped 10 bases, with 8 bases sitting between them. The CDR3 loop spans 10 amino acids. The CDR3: CASTGHEQFF. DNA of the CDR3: TGTGCCAGCACCGGACACGAGCAGTTCTTC. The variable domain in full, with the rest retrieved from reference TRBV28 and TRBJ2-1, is DVKVTQSSRYLVKRTGEKVFLECVQDMDHENMFWYRQDPGLGLRLIYFSYDVKMKEKGDIPEGYSVSREKKERFSLILESASTNQTSMYLCASTGHEQFFGPGTRLTVL.

The CDR3 DNA follows: TGTGCCACCAAGCCAGCGGGGGCAGGAGATACGCAGTATTTT. Protein sequence: CATKPAGAGDTQYF. The chain recombines TRBV15 with TRBJ2-3; 8 bases are a match to TRBD2. V trimming: 7 bases; J trimming: 5 bases; junction bases outside the gene matches: 8. The CDR3 is 14 amino acids. Germline CDR1 reads LNHNV; CDR2 reads YYDKDF (reference sequence).